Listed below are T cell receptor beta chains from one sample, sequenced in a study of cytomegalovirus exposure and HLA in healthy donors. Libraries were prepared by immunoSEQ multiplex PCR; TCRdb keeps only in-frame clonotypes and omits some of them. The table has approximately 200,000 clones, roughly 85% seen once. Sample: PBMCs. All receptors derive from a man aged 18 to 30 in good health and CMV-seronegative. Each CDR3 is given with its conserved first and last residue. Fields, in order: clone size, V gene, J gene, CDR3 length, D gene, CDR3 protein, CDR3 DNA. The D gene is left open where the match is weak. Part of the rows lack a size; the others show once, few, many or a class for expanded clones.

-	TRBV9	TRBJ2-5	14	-	CASSLRGHQETQYF	TGTGCCAGCAGCTTACGGGGTCACCAAGAGACCCAGTACTTC
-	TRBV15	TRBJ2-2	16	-	CATSRVQGLNTGELFF	TGTGCCACCAGCAGAGTGCAGGGACTGAACACCGGGGAGCTGTTTTTT
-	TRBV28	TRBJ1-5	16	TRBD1	CASSFTRGPGNQPQHF	TGTGCCAGCAGTTTCACCAGGGGGCCCGGCAATCAGCCCCAGCATTTT
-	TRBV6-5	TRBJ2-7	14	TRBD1	CASSYEDRDYEQYF	TGTGCCAGCAGTTACGAGGACAGGGACTACGAGCAGTACTTC
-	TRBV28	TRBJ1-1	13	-	CATVTRGNTEAFF	TGTGCCACCGTGACAAGGGGGAACACTGAAGCTTTCTTT
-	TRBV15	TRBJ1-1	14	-	CATSPVRGYTEAFF	TGTGCCACCAGCCCCGTGCGGGGTTACACTGAAGCTTTCTTT
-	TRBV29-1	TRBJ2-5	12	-	CSVEPFQETQYF	TGCAGCGTTGAACCTTTCCAAGAGACCCAGTACTTC
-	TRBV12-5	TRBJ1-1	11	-	CASALNTEAFF	TGTGCTAGTGCTTTGAACACTGAAGCTTTCTTT
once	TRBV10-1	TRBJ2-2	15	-	CASSEAGYNTGELFF	TGCGCCAGCAGTGAGGCGGGCTACAACACCGGGGAGCTGTTTTTT
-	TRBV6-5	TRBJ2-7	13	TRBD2	CASTRGGLYEQYF	TGTGCCAGCACCCGCGGGGGGCTCTACGAGCAGTACTTC
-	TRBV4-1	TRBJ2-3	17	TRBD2	CASSQGGLAGETDTQYF	TGCGCCAGCAGCCAAGGCGGACTAGCGGGAGAAACAGATACGCAGTATTTT
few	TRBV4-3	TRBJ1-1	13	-	CASSHGDMAEAFF	TGCGCCAGCAGCCACGGGGATATGGCTGAAGCTTTCTTT
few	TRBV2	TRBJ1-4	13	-	CASSEVGGEKLFF	TGTGCCAGCAGTGAGGTGGGAGGGGAAAAACTGTTTTTT
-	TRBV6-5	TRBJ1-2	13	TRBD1	CASRGQGGYGYTF	TGTGCCAGCAGGGGACAGGGTGGCTATGGCTACACCTTC
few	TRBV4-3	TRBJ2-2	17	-	CASSQDLEGAVTGELFF	TGCGCCAGCAGCCAAGATCTGGAAGGGGCGGTCACCGGGGAGCTGTTTTTT
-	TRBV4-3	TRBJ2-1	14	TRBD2	CASSPLAGYNEQFF	TGCGCCAGCAGCCCCCTAGCGGGGTACAATGAGCAGTTCTTC
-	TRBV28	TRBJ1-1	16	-	CASSPLLGRGNTEAFF	TGTGCCAGCAGTCCACTACTTGGAAGGGGGAACACTGAAGCTTTCTTT
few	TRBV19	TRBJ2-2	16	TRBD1	CASSTRQGILTGELFF	TGTGCCAGTAGTACCAGACAGGGGATTCTCACCGGGGAGCTGTTTTTT
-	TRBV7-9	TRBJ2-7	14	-	CASSLTGTGNEQYF	TGTGCCAGCAGCTTAACGGGCACAGGGAACGAGCAGTACTTC
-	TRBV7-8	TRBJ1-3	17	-	CASSAHRELRAGNTIYF	TGTGCCAGCAGCGCACATCGGGAGTTGAGGGCCGGAAACACCATATATTTT
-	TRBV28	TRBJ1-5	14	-	CASSLGGSNQPQHF	TGTGCCAGCAGTTTAGGGGGGAGCAATCAGCCCCAGCATTTT
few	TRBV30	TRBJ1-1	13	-	CAWKSVGHRVAFF	TGTGCCTGGAAATCGGTGGGACACAGGGTTGCTTTCTTT